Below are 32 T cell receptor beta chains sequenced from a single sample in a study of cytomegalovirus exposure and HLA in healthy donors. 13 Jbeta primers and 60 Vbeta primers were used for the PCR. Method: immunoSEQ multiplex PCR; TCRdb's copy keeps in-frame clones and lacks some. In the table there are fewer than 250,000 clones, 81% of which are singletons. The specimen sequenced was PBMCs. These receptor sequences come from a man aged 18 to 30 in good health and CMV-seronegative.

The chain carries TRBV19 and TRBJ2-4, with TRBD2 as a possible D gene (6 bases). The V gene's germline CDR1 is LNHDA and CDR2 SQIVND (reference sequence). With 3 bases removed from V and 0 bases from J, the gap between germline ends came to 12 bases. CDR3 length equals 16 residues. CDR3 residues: CASSISGGVAKNIQYF. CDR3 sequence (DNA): TGTGCCAGTAGTATTAGTGGAGGGGTAGCCAAAAACATTCAGTACTTC.

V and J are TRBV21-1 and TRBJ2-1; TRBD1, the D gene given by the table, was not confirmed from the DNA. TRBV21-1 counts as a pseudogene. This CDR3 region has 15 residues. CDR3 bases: TGTGCCAGCCCTCCGGGACAGGGGGCAATAGGTGAGCAGTTCTTC. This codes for CASPPGQGAIGEQFF.

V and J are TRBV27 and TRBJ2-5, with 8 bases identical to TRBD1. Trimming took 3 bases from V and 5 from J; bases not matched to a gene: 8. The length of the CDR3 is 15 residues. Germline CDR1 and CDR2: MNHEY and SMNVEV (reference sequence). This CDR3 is CASSFAGGDVETQYF. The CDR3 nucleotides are TGTGCCAGCAGTTTCGCAGGGGGCGATGTGGAGACCCAGTACTTC.

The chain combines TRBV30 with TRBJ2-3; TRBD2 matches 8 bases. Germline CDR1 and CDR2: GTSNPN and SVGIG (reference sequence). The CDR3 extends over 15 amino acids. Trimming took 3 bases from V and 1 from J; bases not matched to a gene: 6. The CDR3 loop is CAWREGLDRTDTQYF. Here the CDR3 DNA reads TGTGCCTGGAGGGAGGGACTAGATCGCACAGATACGCAGTATTTT.

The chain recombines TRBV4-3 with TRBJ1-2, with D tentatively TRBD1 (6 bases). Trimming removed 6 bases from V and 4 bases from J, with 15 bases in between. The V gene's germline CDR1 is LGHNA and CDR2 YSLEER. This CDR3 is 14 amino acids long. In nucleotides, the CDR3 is TGCGCCAGCAGTACAGGGTACGGGGTCTATGGCTACACCTTC. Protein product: CASSTGYGVYGYTF.

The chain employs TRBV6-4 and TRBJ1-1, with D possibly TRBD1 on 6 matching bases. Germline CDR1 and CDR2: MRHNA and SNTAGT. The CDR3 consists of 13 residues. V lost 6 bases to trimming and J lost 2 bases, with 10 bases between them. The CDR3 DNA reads TGTGCCAGCAGGGAACAGGGAAACACTGAAGCTTTCTTT. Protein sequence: CASREQGNTEAFF.

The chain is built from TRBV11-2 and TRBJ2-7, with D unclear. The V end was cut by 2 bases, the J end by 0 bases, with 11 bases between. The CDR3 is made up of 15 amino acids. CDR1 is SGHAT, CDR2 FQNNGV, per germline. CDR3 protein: CASSLQTHSSYEQYF. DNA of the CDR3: TGTGCCAGCAGCTTACAGACCCACAGCTCCTACGAGCAGTACTTC.

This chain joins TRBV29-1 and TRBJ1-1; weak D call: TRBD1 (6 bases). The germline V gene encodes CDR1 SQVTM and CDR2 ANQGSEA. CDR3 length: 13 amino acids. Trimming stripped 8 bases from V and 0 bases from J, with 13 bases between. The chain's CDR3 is CSLLDSMNTEAFF. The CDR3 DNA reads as TGCAGCTTATTGGACAGCATGAACACTGAAGCTTTCTTT.

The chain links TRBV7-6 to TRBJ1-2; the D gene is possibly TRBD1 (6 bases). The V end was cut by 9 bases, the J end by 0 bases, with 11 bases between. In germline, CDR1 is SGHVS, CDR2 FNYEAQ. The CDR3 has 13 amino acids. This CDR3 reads CASGQTPNYGYTF. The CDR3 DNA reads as TGTGCCAGTGGACAGACCCCTAACTATGGCTACACCTTC. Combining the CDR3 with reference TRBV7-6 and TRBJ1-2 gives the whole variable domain GAGVSQSPRYKVTKRGQDVALRCDPISGHVSLYWYRQALGQGPEFLTYFNYEAQQDKSGLPNDRFSAERPEGSISTLTIQRTEQRDSAMYRCASGQTPNYGYTFGSGTRLTVV.

This CDR3 is CASSSLRREELGELFF. The DNA of the CDR3 is TGTGCCAGCAGTAGCCTTAGGCGGGAGGAACTCGGGGAGCTGTTTTTT. The V and J genes are TRBV7-2 and TRBJ2-2; 8 positions agree with TRBD2. Germline lookup yields CDR1 SGHTA and CDR2 FQGNSA. This CDR3 is built from 16 residues. The trim removed 6 bases at V and 7 bases at J, leaving 13 bases unmatched.

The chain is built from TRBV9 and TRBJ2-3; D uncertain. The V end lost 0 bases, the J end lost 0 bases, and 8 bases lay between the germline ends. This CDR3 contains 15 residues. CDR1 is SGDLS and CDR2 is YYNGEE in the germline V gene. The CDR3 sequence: CASSVASESTDTQYF. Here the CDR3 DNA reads TGTGCCAGCAGCGTAGCAAGCGAGAGCACAGATACGCAGTATTTT.

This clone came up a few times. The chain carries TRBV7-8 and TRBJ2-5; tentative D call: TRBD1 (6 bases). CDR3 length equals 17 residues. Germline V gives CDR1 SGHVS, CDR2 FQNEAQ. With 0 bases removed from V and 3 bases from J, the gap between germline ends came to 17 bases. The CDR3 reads CASSLARGVGGEETQYF. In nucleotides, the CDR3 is TGTGCCAGCAGCTTAGCACGGGGCGTTGGGGGCGAAGAGACCCAGTACTTC.

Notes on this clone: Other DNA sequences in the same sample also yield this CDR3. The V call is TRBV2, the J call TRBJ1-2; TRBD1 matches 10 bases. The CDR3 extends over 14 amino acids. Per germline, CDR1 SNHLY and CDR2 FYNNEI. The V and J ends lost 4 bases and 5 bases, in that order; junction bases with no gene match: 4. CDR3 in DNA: TGTGCCAGCAGTGTGGGACAGGGGTTATATGGCTACACCTTC. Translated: CASSVGQGLYGYTF. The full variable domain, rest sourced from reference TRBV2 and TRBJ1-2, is EPEVTQTPSHQVTQMGQEVILRCVPISNHLYFYWYRQILGQKVEFLVSFYNNEISEKSEIFDDQFSVERPDGSNFTLKIRSTKLEDSAMYFCASSVGQGLYGYTFGSGTRLTVV.

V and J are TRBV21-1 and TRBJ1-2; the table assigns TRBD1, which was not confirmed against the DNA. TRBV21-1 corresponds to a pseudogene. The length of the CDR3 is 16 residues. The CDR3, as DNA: TGTGCCAGCAGCGACCCTCGGACAGGTGAGCCCTATGGCTACACCTTC. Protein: CASSDPRTGEPYGYTF.

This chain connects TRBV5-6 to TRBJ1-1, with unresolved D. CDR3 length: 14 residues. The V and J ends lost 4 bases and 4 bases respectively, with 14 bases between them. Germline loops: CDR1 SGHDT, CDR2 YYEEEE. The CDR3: CASSLVWVSTEAFF. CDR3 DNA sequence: TGTGCCAGCAGCCTAGTTTGGGTCAGCACTGAAGCTTTCTTT.

The CDR3 loop is CASSFPTGSGLNTGELFF. CDR3 coding DNA: TGTGCCAGCAGCTTCCCGACAGGGAGCGGACTGAACACCGGGGAGCTGTTTTTT. The chain carries TRBV13 and TRBJ2-2, with 7 bases aligning to TRBD1. V lost 3 bases and J lost 1; bases outside the gene matches: 11. The germline V gene has CDR1 PRHDT and CDR2 FYEKMQ (reference sequence). The CDR3 covers 18 residues.

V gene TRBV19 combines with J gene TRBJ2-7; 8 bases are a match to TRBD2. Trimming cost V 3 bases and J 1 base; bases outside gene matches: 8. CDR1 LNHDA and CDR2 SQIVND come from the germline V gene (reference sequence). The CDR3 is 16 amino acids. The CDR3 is CASSISSAGESYEQYF. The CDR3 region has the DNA TGTGCCAGTAGTATTTCGTCAGCGGGAGAGTCCTACGAGCAGTACTTC. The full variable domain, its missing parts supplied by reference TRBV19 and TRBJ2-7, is DGGITQSPKYLFRKEGQNVTLSCEQNLNHDAMYWYRQDPGQGLRLIYYSQIVNDFQKGDIAEGYSVSREKKESFPLTVTSAQKNPTAFYLCASSISSAGESYEQYFGPGTRLTVT.

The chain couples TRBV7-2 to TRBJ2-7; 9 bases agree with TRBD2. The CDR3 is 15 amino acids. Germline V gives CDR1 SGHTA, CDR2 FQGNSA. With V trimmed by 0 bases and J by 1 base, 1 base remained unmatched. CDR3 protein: CASSLASGGSYEQYF. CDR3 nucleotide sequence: TGTGCCAGCAGCTTAGCTAGCGGGGGATCCTACGAGCAGTACTTC. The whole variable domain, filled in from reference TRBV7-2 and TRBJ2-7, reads GAGVSQSPSNKVTEKGKDVELRCDPISGHTALYWYRQSLGQGLEFLIYFQGNSAPDKSGLPSDRFSAERTGGSVSTLTIQRTQQEDSAVYLCASSLASGGSYEQYFGPGTRLTVT.

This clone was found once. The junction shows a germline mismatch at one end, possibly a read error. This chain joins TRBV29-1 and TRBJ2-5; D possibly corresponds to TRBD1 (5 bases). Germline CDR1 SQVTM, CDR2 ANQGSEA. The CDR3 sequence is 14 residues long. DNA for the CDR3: TGCAGCGCTGAAGAAGGGGTGGGTTGGGAGACCCAGTACTTC. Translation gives CSAEEGVGWETQYF.

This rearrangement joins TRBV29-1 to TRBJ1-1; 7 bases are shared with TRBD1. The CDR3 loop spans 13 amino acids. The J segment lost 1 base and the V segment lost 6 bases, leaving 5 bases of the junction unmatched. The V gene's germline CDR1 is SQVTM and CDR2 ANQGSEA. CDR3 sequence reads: CSVHDRANTEAFF. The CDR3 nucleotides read TGCAGCGTCCACGACAGGGCGAACACTGAAGCTTTCTTT.

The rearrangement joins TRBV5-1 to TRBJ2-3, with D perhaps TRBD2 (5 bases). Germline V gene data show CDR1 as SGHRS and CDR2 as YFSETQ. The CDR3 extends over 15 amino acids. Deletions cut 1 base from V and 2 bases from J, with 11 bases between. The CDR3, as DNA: TGCGCCAGCAGCTTGAACGGCGGACTCACAGATACGCAGTATTTT. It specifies CASSLNGGLTDTQYF.

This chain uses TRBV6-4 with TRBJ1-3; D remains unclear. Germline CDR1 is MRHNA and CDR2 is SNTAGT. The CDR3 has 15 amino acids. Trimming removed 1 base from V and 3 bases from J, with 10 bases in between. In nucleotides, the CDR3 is TGTGCCAGCAGTGACTTTGGGTCTAGTGGAAACACCATATATTTT. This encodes CASSDFGSSGNTIYF.

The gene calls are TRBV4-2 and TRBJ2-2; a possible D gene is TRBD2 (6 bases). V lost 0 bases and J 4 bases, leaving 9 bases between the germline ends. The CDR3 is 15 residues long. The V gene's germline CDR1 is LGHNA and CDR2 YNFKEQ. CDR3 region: CASSQEWGGTGELFF. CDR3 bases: TGTGCCAGCAGCCAAGAATGGGGAGGCACCGGGGAGCTGTTTTTT.

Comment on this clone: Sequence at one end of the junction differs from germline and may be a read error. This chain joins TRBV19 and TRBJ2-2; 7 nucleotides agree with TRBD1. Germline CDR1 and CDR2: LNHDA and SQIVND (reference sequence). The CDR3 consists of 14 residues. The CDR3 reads CASSITGVTGELFF. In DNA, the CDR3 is TGTGCCAGTAGCATTACAGGGGTGACCGGGGAGCTATTTTTT.

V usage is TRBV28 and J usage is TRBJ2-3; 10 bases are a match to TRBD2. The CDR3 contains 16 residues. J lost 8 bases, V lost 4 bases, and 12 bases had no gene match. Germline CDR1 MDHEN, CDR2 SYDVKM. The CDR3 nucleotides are TGTGCCAGCAGTTCGGTTTACCTAGCGGGAGCTGGTACGCAGTATTTT. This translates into CASSSVYLAGAGTQYF.

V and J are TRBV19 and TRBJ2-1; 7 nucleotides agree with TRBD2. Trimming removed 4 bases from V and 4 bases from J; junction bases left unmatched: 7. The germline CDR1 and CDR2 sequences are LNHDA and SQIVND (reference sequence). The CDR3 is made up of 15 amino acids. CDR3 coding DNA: TGTGCCAGTAGTACCCGAGGACTAGTATACAATGAGCAGTTCTTC. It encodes CASSTRGLVYNEQFF.

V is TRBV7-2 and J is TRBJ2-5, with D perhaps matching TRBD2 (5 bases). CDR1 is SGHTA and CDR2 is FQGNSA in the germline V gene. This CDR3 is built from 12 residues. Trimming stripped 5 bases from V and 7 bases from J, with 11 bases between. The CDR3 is CASSTDGGTQYF. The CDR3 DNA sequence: TGTGCCAGCAGCACGGACGGAGGGACCCAGTACTTC.

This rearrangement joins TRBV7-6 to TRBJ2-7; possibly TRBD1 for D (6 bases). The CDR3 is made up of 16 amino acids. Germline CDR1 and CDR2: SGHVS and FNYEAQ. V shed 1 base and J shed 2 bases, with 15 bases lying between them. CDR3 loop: CASSLVPGQHPYEQYF. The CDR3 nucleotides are TGTGCCAGCAGCTTAGTACCGGGACAACACCCCTACGAGCAGTACTTC.

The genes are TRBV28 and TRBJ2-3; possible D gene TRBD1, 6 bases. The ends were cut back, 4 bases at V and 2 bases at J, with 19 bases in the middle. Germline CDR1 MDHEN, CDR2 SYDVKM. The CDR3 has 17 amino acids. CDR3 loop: CASSSFRRGGNTDTQYF. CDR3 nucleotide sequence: TGTGCCAGCAGTTCTTTCCGCCGTGGGGGCAACACAGATACGCAGTATTTT.

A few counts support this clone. This CDR3 reads CASTEGDSLLKYF. Written as DNA, the CDR3 is TGTGCCAGCACCGAGGGTGACTCCTTACTTAAGTACTTC. The V call is TRBV2, the J call TRBJ2-7; tentatively, D is TRBD2 (5 bases). V lost 7 bases and J lost 11, with 21 bases in between. The CDR3 has 13 residues. Germline values: CDR1 SNHLY, CDR2 FYNNEI.

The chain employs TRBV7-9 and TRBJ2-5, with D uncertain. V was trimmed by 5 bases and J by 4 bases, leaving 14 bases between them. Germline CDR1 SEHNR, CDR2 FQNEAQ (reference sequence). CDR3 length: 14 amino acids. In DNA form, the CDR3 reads TGTGCCAGCAGCCCAAGATCGGTCTTAGAGACCCAGTACTTC. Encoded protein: CASSPRSVLETQYF.

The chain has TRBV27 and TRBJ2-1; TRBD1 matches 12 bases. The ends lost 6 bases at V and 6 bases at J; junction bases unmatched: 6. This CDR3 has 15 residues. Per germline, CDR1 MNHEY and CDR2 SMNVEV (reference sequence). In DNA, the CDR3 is TGTGCCAGCAGCACGGGACAGGGGGCCTTCAATGAGCAGTTCTTC. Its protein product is CASSTGQGAFNEQFF.